Each of the 17 T cell receptor beta chains below was sequenced from the same sample in a study of blood T cell repertoires in COVID-19. Method: immunoSEQ multiplex PCR; TCRdb's copy keeps in-frame clones and lacks some. The repertoire includes fewer than 120,000 clones, 72% of them detected once, and 7.6% sits in the top ten. What was sequenced was peripheral blood. The origin of the receptors is a woman aged 60-75 years with acute or convalescent COVID-19.

The V gene is TRBV4-3, the J gene TRBJ1-5; D call uncertain. Trimming took off 4 bases at V and 9 bases at J, with 10 bases between the two ends. CDR1 is LGHNA, CDR2 YSLEER, per germline. CDR3 length: 12 residues. In DNA form, the CDR3 reads TGCGCCAGCAGCCGAAACGAGGGGCCCCAGCATTTT. Translated, it gives CASSRNEGPQHF.

This sequence joins TRBV9 and TRBJ1-2; maybe TRBD1 (6 bases). The CDR3 runs 17 residues. V was trimmed by 0 bases and J by 4 bases, leaving 19 bases between them. CDR1 and CDR2 (germline): SGDLS, YYNGEE. Here the CDR3 DNA reads TGTGCCAGCAGCGTAGTTTCGGGGAACAGGGCAGGCTATGGCTACACCTTC. This gives the protein CASSVVSGNRAGYGYTF.

V and J are TRBV28 and TRBJ1-2; 10 bases map to TRBD1. Germline V CDR1 and CDR2: MDHEN, SYDVKM. The V and J ends lost 2 bases and 4 bases, in that order; junction bases with no gene match: 7. CDR3 size: 16 residues. The CDR3 sequence: CASSLGQGVKLYGYTF. Here the CDR3 DNA reads TGTGCCAGCAGTTTAGGACAGGGGGTGAAACTCTATGGCTACACCTTC.

This chain joins TRBV10-3 and TRBJ2-7, with TRBD1 matching over 9 bases. Germline trimming cut 3 bases from V and 0 bases from J; bases unmatched to any gene: 24. CDR1 is ENHRY, CDR2 SYGVKD, per germline. The CDR3 extends over 22 amino acids. CDR3 sequence reads: CAISDLGVNPIQQGASSYEQYF. Written as DNA, the CDR3 is TGTGCCATCAGTGATTTAGGCGTCAACCCCATTCAACAGGGGGCGAGCTCCTACGAGCAGTACTTC.

In DNA form, the CDR3 reads TGTGCCAGCAGCCAAGATTCCGGCGGGGGGACCTTACAAGAGACCCAGTACTTC. Amino acid sequence: CASSQDSGGGTLQETQYF. The chain carries TRBV4-2 and TRBJ2-5, with 8 bases lining up with TRBD2. The CDR3 sequence is 18 residues long. CDR1 is LGHNA, CDR2 YNFKEQ, per germline. Trimming cost V 0 bases and J 2 bases; bases outside gene matches: 11.

The rearrangement joins TRBV19 to TRBJ1-1, with unresolved D. Trimming cost V 10 bases and J 1 base, with 7 bases left between them. Germline-derived CDR1 and CDR2 are LNHDA and SQIVND (reference sequence). The CDR3 runs 11 residues. CDR3 region: CAKPWNTEAFF. CDR3 DNA sequence: TGTGCCAAGCCTTGGAACACTGAAGCTTTCTTT. Drawing the rest from reference TRBV19 and TRBJ1-1, the complete variable domain is DGGITQSPKYLFRKEGQNVTLSCEQNLNHDAMYWYRQDPGQGLRLIYYSQIVNDFQKGDIAEGYSVSREKKESFPLTVTSAQKNPTAFYLCAKPWNTEAFFGQGTRLTVV.

The V call is TRBV6-2 or TRBV6-3, the J call TRBJ2-3; 10 bases agree with TRBD1. The CDR3 consists of 16 residues. Germline values: CDR1 MNHEY, CDR2 SVGEGT. V dropped 5 bases and J dropped 4; count of bases not matched to a gene: 9. CDR3 DNA sequence: TGTGCCAGCAGTACCTCCCGGGACAGGGGATCAGATACGCAGTATTTT. It is translated as CASSTSRDRGSDTQYF.

The rearrangement uses TRBV6-5 and TRBJ1-5; TRBD1 might be the D (6 bases). Trimming stripped 5 bases from V and 4 bases from J, with 15 bases between. Germline-derived CDR1 and CDR2 are MNHEY and SVGAGI. The length of the CDR3 is 15 residues. Here the CDR3 DNA reads TGTGCCAGCAGTCAGGACAGCAGGGGAAATCAGCCCCAGCATTTT. It is translated as CASSQDSRGNQPQHF.

About this clone itself: Other DNA sequences in the same sample also yield this CDR3. The genes are TRBV11-2 and TRBJ2-5; 10 nucleotides agree with TRBD2. The germline CDR1 and CDR2 sequences are SGHAT and FQNNGV. CDR3 length equals 17 residues. Trimming removed 3 bases from V and 3 bases from J; junction bases left unmatched: 10. The CDR3 reads CASSFLAGAGGKETQYF. The DNA of the CDR3 is TGTGCCAGCAGCTTCCTAGCGGGGGCGGGGGGCAAAGAGACCCAGTACTTC.

The rearrangement joins TRBV28 to TRBJ1-2, with a tentative D call TRBD1 (6 bases). Trimming removed 7 bases at V and 7 bases at J, with 16 bases between. Germline V gives CDR1 MDHEN, CDR2 SYDVKM. The CDR3 totals 13 residues. The CDR3 sequence is CASNTLGQFGYTF. DNA for the CDR3: TGTGCCAGCAACACCCTAGGACAGTTTGGCTACACCTTC.

The chain links TRBV5-1 to TRBJ1-5, with 7 bases aligning to TRBD1. V lost 4 bases and J lost 11; bases outside the gene matches: 15. CDR1 is SGHRS and CDR2 is YFSETQ in the germline V gene. The CDR3 loop spans 15 amino acids. This CDR3 reads CASSIGDRGSEAQHF. CDR3 sequence (DNA): TGCGCCAGCAGCATAGGGGACAGAGGGTCTGAAGCCCAGCATTTT.

The rearrangement joins TRBV2 to TRBJ1-5; D is possibly TRBD1 (5 bases). Trimming took off 8 bases at V and 6 bases at J, with 14 bases between the two ends. The CDR3 spans 13 residues. Germline CDR1 and CDR2: SNHLY and FYNNEI. CDR3 sequence (DNA): TGTGCCAGCCGAACAGGCCTGGTTCAGCCCCAGCATTTT. Its protein is CASRTGLVQPQHF.

V usage is TRBV3-1 (or the pseudogene TRBV3-2) and J usage is TRBJ2-2, with D possibly matching TRBD2 (6 bases). The CDR3 is 18 amino acids. From germline, CDR1 is LGHDT and CDR2 YNNKEL (reference sequence). With 0 bases removed from V and 6 bases from J, the gap between germline ends came to 20 bases. The CDR3 loop reads CASSQEIRRVWAPGELFF. DNA of the CDR3: TGTGCCAGCAGCCAAGAAATTAGGAGGGTGTGGGCTCCCGGGGAGCTGTTTTTT.

The chain joins TRBV27 to TRBJ2-7; 8 bases agree with TRBD1. There are 16 residues in the CDR3. Germline assignment: CDR1 MNHEY and CDR2 SMNVEV (reference sequence). V shed 2 bases and J 4 bases; nucleotides not matched to a gene: 10. CDR3 protein: CASSLHGQGARYEQYF. CDR3 DNA: TGTGCCAGCAGTTTACATGGGCAGGGGGCGCGATACGAGCAGTACTTC.

The chain links TRBV2 to TRBJ1-1; possible D gene TRBD1, 6 bases. V was shortened by 6 bases and J by 5 bases, with 10 bases between the two germline ends. The germline gives CDR1 SNHLY, CDR2 FYNNEI. The CDR3 covers 12 residues. CDR3 sequence: CASRVDRTEAFF. The CDR3 nucleotides read TGTGCCAGCAGGGTAGACAGGACTGAAGCTTTCTTT.

This chain links TRBV7-8 with TRBJ2-7, with 7 nucleotides matching TRBD2. CDR1 SGHVS and CDR2 FQNEAQ come from the germline V gene. V shed 1 base and J 4 bases; nucleotides not matched to a gene: 7. This CDR3 region has 15 residues. CDR3 amino acids: CASSLERESAYEQYF. CDR3 nucleotides: TGTGCCAGCAGCTTAGAGCGGGAATCGGCTTACGAGCAGTACTTC. The full variable domain, in which reference TRBV7-8 and TRBJ2-7 provide the parts outside the CDR3, is GAGVSQSPRYKVAKRGQDVALRCDPISGHVSLFWYQQALGQGPEFLTYFQNEAQLDKSGLPSDRFFAERPEGSVSTLKIQRTQQEDSAVYLCASSLERESAYEQYFGPGTRLTVT.

This chain links TRBV4-2 with TRBJ2-3, with TRBD2 matching over 10 bases. The junction had 3 bases not matched to a gene; V was cut back by 8 bases and J by 4 bases. Looked up from germline, CDR1 is LGHNA and CDR2 is YNFKEQ. This CDR3 is 13 amino acids long. CDR3 nucleotides: TGTGCCAGCCAGCGGGGGGGCTCAGATACGCAGTATTTT. It yields the protein CASQRGGSDTQYF.